This TCR beta chain is drawn from a study of blood T cell repertoires in COVID-19. On the study more broadly: Specimens from acute and convalescent COVID-19 originated in the United States, Italy and Spain.

In the original analysis: Using reference gene primer amplification, nucleated cell counts were estimated. The repertoire was sequenced with immunoSEQ multiplex PCR; TCRdb's copy has only in-frame clones and lacks some. V and J calls and clone size follow that table, whereas D and trimming were derived from the DNA. The table has 45,000 to 60,000 clones, over 65% seen once. Sequencing was performed on peripheral blood. The origin of this receptor is a human donor in a cohort sampled during active COVID-19.

DNA for the CDR3: TGTGCCAGCAGCTTTACAGGAAACTCTGGAAACACCATATATTTT. Encoded protein: CASSFTGNSGNTIYF. This chain connects TRBV5-4 to TRBJ1-3; perhaps TRBD1 as D (5 bases). This CDR3 has 15 residues. Trimming took 2 bases from V and 0 from J, leaving 9 bases between them. Germline V gene sequence: CDR1 SGHNT, CDR2 YYREEE (reference sequence). The whole variable domain, remainder taken from reference TRBV5-4 and TRBJ1-3, is ETGVTQSPTHLIKTRGQQVTLRCSSQSGHNTVSWYQQALGQGPQFIFQYYREEENGRGNFPPRFSGLQFPNYSSELNVNALELDDSALYLCASSFTGNSGNTIYFGEGSWLTVV.